This is a list of T cell receptor beta chains from one sample in a study of blood T cell repertoires in COVID-19. The repertoire was sequenced with immunoSEQ multiplex PCR; TCRdb's copy has only in-frame clones and lacks some. The sample consists of 180,000 or so clones, 70% to 80% of them appearing once. Sequenced: peripheral blood. The source of these receptors is a woman aged 45 to 65 with active or convalescent COVID-19. CDR3s leave out the opening cysteine and the closing phenylalanine or tryptophan. Fields, in order: V gene, J gene, CDR3 protein.

>TRBV14|TRBJ1-4
ASSQGGPSGGLYSTNEKLF
>TRBV28|TRBJ1-5
ASSFRTDSNQPQH
>TRBV19|TRBJ1-5
ASNFRDQPQH
>TRBV30|TRBJ2-1
AWTTLAGDYNEQF
>TRBV21-1|TRBJ2-1
ARPEGRGHEQF
>TRBV6-4|TRBJ1-2
ASTRQGHGYT
>TRBV7-2|TRBJ1-2
ASSLATTGYGYT
>TRBV5-4|TRBJ2-5
ASRPGTGGRETQY
>TRBV5-1|TRBJ2-1
ANSPDRFDEQF
>TRBV6-5|TRBJ1-3
ASSWGVGNTIY
>TRBV3-1/TRBV3-2|TRBJ1-1
ASSQGQGFTTEAF
>TRBV20-1|TRBJ1-1
SASGGSFSNTEAF
>TRBV9|TRBJ1-3
ASSVGQGGNTIY
>TRBV30|TRBJ1-5
AWEKQRYSNQPQH
>TRBV29-1|TRBJ1-1
SVHRGRTEAF
>TRBV11-2|TRBJ2-7
ASSLEVGYEQY
>TRBV28|TRBJ1-2
ASSLSRGQGYT
>TRBV5-1|TRBJ1-4
ASTAGMNEKLF
>TRBV28|TRBJ1-2
ASRTQGAQDGYT
>TRBV5-5|TRBJ2-3
ASSERTSGSSTDTQY
>TRBV28|TRBJ2-3
ASSRTSGSIDTQY
>TRBV5-1|TRBJ2-7
ASSLKIRGSYEQY
>TRBV6-1|TRBJ1-1
ASSEAAGRGNTEAF
>TRBV11-2|TRBJ2-4
ASSPQGAAKNIQY
>TRBV28|TRBJ1-6
ASSLRGPSTSPLH
>TRBV19|TRBJ1-2
ASSMEQGIKNHGYT
>TRBV6-4|TRBJ1-6
ASSVQGDGRPLH
>TRBV28|TRBJ2-2
ASSSQGAGTGELF
>TRBV5-1|TRBJ2-7
ASSFGDRASYEQY
>TRBV7-2|TRBJ2-5
ASSLDGSTGETQY
>TRBV9|TRBJ1-1
ASSVGEGGASTEAF
>TRBV7-8|TRBJ2-7
ASSFPGQGSYEQY
>TRBV30|TRBJ2-3
AWNLGGTDTQY
>TRBV28|TRBJ1-5
ASSTQSFMQPQH
>TRBV6-6|TRBJ2-7
ASSYKGGVVIYEQY
>TRBV7-8|TRBJ1-5
ASSLRVGSLQPQH
>TRBV30|TRBJ2-2
AWTNPPGLALPGELF